This entry lists 3 T cell receptor beta chains sequenced from one sample in a study of blood T cell repertoires in COVID-19. The protocol was immunoSEQ multiplex PCR, while the TCRdb copy is restricted to in-frame clones and leaves out a portion. The table includes about 68,000 clones, 80% to 90% detected once. The sequenced sample was peripheral blood. All receptors derive from an older woman with acute or convalescent COVID-19.

The genes are TRBV14 and TRBJ1-6; no clear D. V was pared by 1 base and J by 9 bases, with 13 bases between. The germline V gene has CDR1 SGHDN and CDR2 FVKESK. There are 15 residues in the CDR3. The CDR3 nucleotides are TGTGCCAGCAGCCAAGGTATAGGCGGATCTTCACCCCTCCACTTT. Translated, it gives CASSQGIGGSSPLHF.

The chain combines TRBV19 with TRBJ1-2, with D perhaps matching TRBD1 (5 bases). V was clipped by 5 bases and J by 4 bases, with 14 bases between them. The CDR3 is 14 amino acids. The V gene's germline CDR1 is LNHDA and CDR2 SQIVND (reference sequence). Here the CDR3 DNA reads TGTGCCAGTAGTGAACAGGCGTTTGGCTATGGCTACACCTTC. This translates into CASSEQAFGYGYTF.

The genes are TRBV12-5 and TRBJ1-1; D perhaps matches TRBD1 (6 bases). CDR1 and CDR2 (germline): LGHNT, FRNRAP. V lost 4 bases, J lost 2 bases, and 14 bases lay in between. The CDR3 length is 15 residues. The CDR3 here is CASGSGKGGNTEAFF. DNA for the CDR3: TGTGCTAGTGGTTCCGGGAAAGGGGGTAACACTGAAGCTTTCTTT.